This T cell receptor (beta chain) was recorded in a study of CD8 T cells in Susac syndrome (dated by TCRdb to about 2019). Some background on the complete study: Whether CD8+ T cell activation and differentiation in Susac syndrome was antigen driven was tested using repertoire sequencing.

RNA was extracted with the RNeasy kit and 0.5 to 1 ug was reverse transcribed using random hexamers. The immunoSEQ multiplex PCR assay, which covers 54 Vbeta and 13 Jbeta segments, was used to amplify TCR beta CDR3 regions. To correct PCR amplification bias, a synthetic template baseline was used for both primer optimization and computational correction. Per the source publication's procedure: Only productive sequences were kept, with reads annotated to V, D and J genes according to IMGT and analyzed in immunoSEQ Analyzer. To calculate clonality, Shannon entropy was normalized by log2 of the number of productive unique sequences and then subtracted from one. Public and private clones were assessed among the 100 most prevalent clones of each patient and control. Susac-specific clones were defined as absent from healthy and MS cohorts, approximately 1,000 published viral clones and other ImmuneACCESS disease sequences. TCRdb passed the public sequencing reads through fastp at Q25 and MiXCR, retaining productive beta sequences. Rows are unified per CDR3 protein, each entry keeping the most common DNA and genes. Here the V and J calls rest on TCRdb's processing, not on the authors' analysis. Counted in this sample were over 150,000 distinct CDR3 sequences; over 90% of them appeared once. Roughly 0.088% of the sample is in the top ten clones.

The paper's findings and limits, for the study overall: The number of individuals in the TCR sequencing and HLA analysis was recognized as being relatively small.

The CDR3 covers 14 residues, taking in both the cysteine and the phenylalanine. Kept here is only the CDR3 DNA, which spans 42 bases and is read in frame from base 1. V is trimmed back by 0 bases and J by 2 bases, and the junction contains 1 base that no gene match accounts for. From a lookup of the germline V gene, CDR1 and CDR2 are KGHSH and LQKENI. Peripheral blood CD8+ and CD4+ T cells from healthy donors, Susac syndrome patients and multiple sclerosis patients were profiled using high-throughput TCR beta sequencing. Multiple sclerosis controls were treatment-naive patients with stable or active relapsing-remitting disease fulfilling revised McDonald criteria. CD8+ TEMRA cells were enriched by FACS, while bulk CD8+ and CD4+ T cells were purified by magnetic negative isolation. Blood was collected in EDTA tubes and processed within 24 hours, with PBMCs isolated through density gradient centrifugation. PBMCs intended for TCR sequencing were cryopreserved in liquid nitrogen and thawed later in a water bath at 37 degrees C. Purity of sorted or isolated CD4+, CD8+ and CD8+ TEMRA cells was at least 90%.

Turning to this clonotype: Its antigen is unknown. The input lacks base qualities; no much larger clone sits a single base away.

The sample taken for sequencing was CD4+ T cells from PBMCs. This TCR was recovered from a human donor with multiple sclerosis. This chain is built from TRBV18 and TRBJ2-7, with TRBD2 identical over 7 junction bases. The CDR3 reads CASSPPGLTYEQYF. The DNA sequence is TGTGCCAGCTCACCACCGGGACTAACCTACGAGCAGTACTTC. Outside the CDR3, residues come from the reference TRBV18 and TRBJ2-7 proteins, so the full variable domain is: NAGVMQNPRHLVRRRGQEARLRCSPMKGHSHVYWYRQLPEEGLKFMVYLQKENIIDESGMPKERFSAEFPKEGPSILRIQQVVRGDSAAYFCASSPPGLTYEQYFGPGTRLTVT.